The 10 T cell receptor beta chains in this list originate from one sample, sequenced in a study of OX40 agonist ivuxolimab in advanced cancers. Here immunoSEQ multiplex PCR was the method, and the copy in TCRdb shows in-frame clones only, minus some. The sample yields over 45,000 clones, around 85% seen once. Sequencing was performed on CD4+ or CD8+ T cells sorted from blood, taken in a trial of the OX40 agonist ivuxolimab. The receptors shown here come from an adult with an advanced solid tumor such as melanoma, head and neck, liver or kidney cancer.

CDR3 DNA: TGTGCCAGCAGCAGTAGACTAGCGGGAGGGTCAGATACGCAGTATTTT. Translated: CASSSRLAGGSDTQYF. The chain couples TRBV7-3 to TRBJ2-3; 14 bases are shared with TRBD2. Germline V gene sequence: CDR1 SGHTA, CDR2 FQGTGA. V was clipped by 5 bases and J by 4 bases; unmatched bases: 5. The CDR3 consists of 16 residues. The variable domain in full, completed from reference TRBV7-3 and TRBJ2-3, reads GAGVSQTPSNKVTEKGKYVELRCDPISGHTALYWYRQSLGQGPEFLIYFQGTGAADDSGLPNDRFFAVRPEGSVSTLKIQRTERGDSAVYLCASSSRLAGGSDTQYFGPGTRLTVL.

In DNA form, the CDR3 reads TGCGCCAGCAGCTTGGAGGCTGGAAACACCATATATTTT. Its protein product is CASSLEAGNTIYF. The chain has TRBV5-1 and TRBJ1-3; D is unclear. Germline CDR1 SGHRS, CDR2 YFSETQ. The CDR3 extends over 13 amino acids. The germline V and J ends were trimmed by 0 bases and 2 bases, with 3 bases remaining between them.

DNA for the CDR3: TGTGCCACCAGCGGGGGGGGGTCTCGGAATGAGCAGTTCTTC. Residues: CATSGGGSRNEQFF. This chain joins TRBV15 and TRBJ2-1; 7 nucleotides agree with TRBD2. Germline lookup yields CDR1 LNHNV and CDR2 YYDKDF (reference sequence). J was trimmed by 7 bases and V by 5 bases; bases with no gene match: 8. The CDR3 spans 14 residues.

The V gene is TRBV2, the J gene TRBJ1-2; D is unclear. Germline V gene data show CDR1 as SNHLY and CDR2 as FYNNEI. The V end was cut by 7 bases, the J end by 3 bases, with 12 bases between. This CDR3 has 13 residues. CDR3 region: CASTPRTDYGYTF. CDR3 bases: TGTGCCAGCACCCCTCGGACCGACTATGGCTACACCTTC.

The V and J genes are TRBV18 and TRBJ2-7; 9 bases agree with TRBD1. Germline CDR1 is KGHSH and CDR2 is LQKENI. The CDR3 is 14 residues long. J gave up 3 bases and V 3 bases, and 3 bases lay outside the gene matches. The CDR3 here is CASSPDRGVYEQYF. DNA of the CDR3: TGTGCCAGCTCACCTGACAGGGGGGTCTACGAGCAGTACTTC.

The rearrangement uses TRBV6-1 and TRBJ2-3, with TRBD2 as a possible D gene (6 bases). V lost 5 bases and J lost 0, with 12 bases in between. The CDR3 spans 15 residues. Germline loops: CDR1 MNHNS, CDR2 SASEGT. The CDR3 sequence is CASSTGGTSTDTQYF. The CDR3, as DNA: TGTGCCAGCAGTACCGGGGGAACTAGCACAGATACGCAGTATTTT.

The rearrangement uses TRBV7-6 and TRBJ2-5, with TRBD2 matching over 8 bases. Germline assignment: CDR1 SGHVS and CDR2 FNYEAQ. The CDR3 loop spans 15 amino acids. The V segment lost 1 base and the J segment 4 bases; nucleotides outside the gene matches: 5. In DNA form, the CDR3 reads TGTGCCAGCAGCTTAGGGCCCCTAGCGGGAGAGACCCAGTACTTC. This gives the protein CASSLGPLAGETQYF.

The genes are TRBV19 and TRBJ2-5; D may be TRBD2 (5 bases). V was clipped by 1 base and J by 4 bases, with 13 bases between them. Germline CDR1 LNHDA, CDR2 SQIVND (reference sequence). The CDR3 is 15 amino acids. CDR3 sequence reads: CASSIAAGGGETQYF. In DNA, the CDR3 is TGTGCCAGTAGTATAGCGGCAGGAGGAGGAGAGACCCAGTACTTC.

CDR3 sequence reads: CASSQDDRAQETQYF. DNA for the CDR3: TGCGCCAGCAGCCAAGATGACAGGGCCCAAGAGACCCAGTACTTC. The chain links TRBV4-3 to TRBJ2-5; the match to TRBD1 covers 7 bases. The CDR3 spans 15 residues. V dropped 0 bases and J dropped 1; count of bases not matched to a gene: 2. CDR1 LGHNA and CDR2 YSLEER come from the germline V gene.

In nucleotides, the CDR3 is TGTGCCAGCAGCTTACGAGCGTCAGAGACCCAGTACTTC. This encodes CASSLRASETQYF. J is TRBJ2-5 and V is TRBV7-2; no clear D gene. The V and J ends lost 2 bases and 4 bases respectively, with 8 bases between them. Looked up from germline, CDR1 is SGHTA and CDR2 is FQGNSA. CDR3 length: 13 amino acids. Supplemented by reference TRBV7-2 and TRBJ2-5, the full variable domain reads GAGVSQSPSNKVTEKGKDVELRCDPISGHTALYWYRQSLGQGLEFLIYFQGNSAPDKSGLPSDRFSAERTGGSVSTLTIQRTQQEDSAVYLCASSLRASETQYFGPGTRLLVL.